These 24 T cell receptor beta chains were sequenced from one sample in a study of PD-L1 blockade in urothelial cancer. Time point noted: pretreatment peripheral blood. Clones were sequenced by immunoSEQ multiplex PCR, and TCRdb holds only the in-frame ones, with some missing. The sample includes about 52,000 clones, roughly four fifths of them seen just once. The sample here was PBMCs, taken around atezolizumab (anti-PD-L1) treatment. Receptor source: a man aged 65 to 85 with urothelial cancer.

Here the CDR3 reads CASSRGTGRSGNTIYF. The DNA for the CDR3 is TGTGCCAGCAGCAGGGGGACAGGCCGCTCTGGAAACACCATATATTTT. The chain recombines TRBV7-8 with TRBJ1-3, with 8 bases that match TRBD1. Germline assignment: CDR1 SGHVS and CDR2 FQNEAQ. Trimming removed 5 bases from V and 0 bases from J; junction bases left unmatched: 6. The CDR3 is 16 residues long.

V gene TRBV28 combines with J gene TRBJ2-1; 10 bases fit TRBD1. Trimming cost V 4 bases and J 4 bases; bases outside gene matches: 4. The germline CDR1 and CDR2 sequences are MDHEN and SYDVKM. CDR3 size: 15 residues. This chain's CDR3 is CASSSRTGGYNEQFF. The CDR3 DNA reads TGTGCCAGCAGTTCCCGGACAGGGGGGTACAATGAGCAGTTCTTC.

The chain joins TRBV6-6 to TRBJ2-1; D remains unclear. V was pared by 5 bases and J by 5 bases, with 7 bases between. Germline CDR1 MNHNY, CDR2 SVGAGI (reference sequence). This CDR3 has 12 residues. The CDR3 bases are TGTGCCAGCAGTCCAGGCAACAATGAGCAGTTCTTC. Its translation is CASSPGNNEQFF.

The chain recombines TRBV5-1 with TRBJ1-1; 7 bases align to TRBD1. With V trimmed by 2 bases and J by 1 base, 11 bases remained unmatched. This CDR3 spans 17 amino acids. CDR1 SGHRS and CDR2 YFSETQ come from the germline V gene. The CDR3 sequence is CASSFWTGGDPNTEAFF. In nucleotides, the CDR3 is TGCGCCAGCAGCTTCTGGACAGGCGGGGACCCGAACACTGAAGCTTTCTTT.

In this sample, this clone turned up a few times. J is TRBJ1-6 and V is TRBV27; TRBD1 might be the D (6 bases). CDR3 size: 19 residues. The germline V gene has CDR1 MNHEY and CDR2 SMNVEV (reference sequence). The V and J ends lost 6 bases and 0 bases respectively, with 21 bases between them. CDR3 sequence (DNA): TGTGCCAGCAGCCGAACCGGGACAAGGAGCCGCTCCTATAATTCACCCCTCCACTTT. It codes for CASSRTGTRSRSYNSPLHF.

The chain recombines TRBV18 with TRBJ2-3, with D perhaps TRBD1 (5 bases). This CDR3 is 15 amino acids long. V lost 2 bases and J lost 3, with 12 bases in between. Germline V gene data show CDR1 as KGHSH and CDR2 as LQKENI. In DNA form, the CDR3 reads TGTGCCAGCTCACCATTGGCAGGGCAGACAGATACGCAGTATTTT. Translating gives CASSPLAGQTDTQYF.

The chain links TRBV5-1 to TRBJ1-3; tentatively, D is TRBD1 (6 bases). CDR3 length equals 16 residues. Trimming removed 3 bases at V and 2 bases at J, with 15 bases between. Looked up from germline, CDR1 is SGHRS and CDR2 is YFSETQ. The DNA of the CDR3 is TGCGCCAGCAGCTCCTCCACAGGGCGGGCTGGAAACACCATATATTTT. Encoded protein: CASSSSTGRAGNTIYF.

The V and J genes are TRBV6-6 and TRBJ1-3; D is uncertain. Germline V lookup: CDR1 MNHNY, CDR2 SVGAGI (reference sequence). Trimming took 0 bases from V and 0 from J, leaving 6 bases between them. This CDR3 has 15 residues. The CDR3 reads CASSYSGDSGNTIYF. CDR3 sequence (DNA): TGTGCCAGCAGTTACTCCGGAGACTCTGGAAACACCATATATTTT.

The CDR3 loop is CASSPGQPVTGGELFF. DNA for the CDR3: TGTGCCAGCAGCCCGGGACAGCCAGTGACTGGGGGGGAGCTGTTTTTT. The genes are TRBV14 and TRBJ2-2; 7 nucleotides align to TRBD1. V lost 4 bases to trimming and J lost 8 bases; unmatched junction nucleotides: 13. The CDR3 extends over 16 amino acids. Germline V gene sequence: CDR1 SGHDN, CDR2 FVKESK.

The rearrangement uses TRBV6-6 and TRBJ2-7; the D gene is possibly TRBD1 (5 bases). The CDR3 runs to 15 residues. V dropped 7 bases and J dropped 2 bases, with 18 bases sitting between them. CDR1 MNHNY and CDR2 SVGAGI come from the germline V gene (reference sequence). Here the CDR3 DNA reads TGTGCCAGCACCAAGGGGCAAAACCAGGCCTACGAGCAGTACTTC. It codes for CASTKGQNQAYEQYF.

The chain joins TRBV28 to TRBJ2-7; no reliable D call. Trimming pared 5 bases from V and 3 bases from J, leaving 17 bases between. CDR3 size: 15 residues. The germline CDR1 and CDR2 sequences are MDHEN and SYDVKM. The DNA of the CDR3 is TGTGCCAGCAGTCCCCCCCGAAGTACAATCTACGAGCAGTACTTC. It encodes CASSPPRSTIYEQYF.

CDR3 DNA: TGCGCCAGCAGCGGGGCGTTGGCAGATACGCAGTATTTT. It translates to CASSGALADTQYF. This chain connects TRBV5-1 to TRBJ2-3; D might be TRBD1 (5 bases). The CDR3 covers 13 residues. CDR1 is SGHRS, CDR2 YFSETQ, per germline. V lost 4 bases to trimming and J lost 4 bases, with 10 bases between them.

The gene calls are TRBV10-2 and TRBJ1-1; the D is unclear. The CDR3 is 11 residues long. The V gene's germline CDR1 is WSHSY and CDR2 SAAADI. With 4 bases removed from V and 5 bases from J, the gap between germline ends came to 5 bases. The CDR3 protein is CASSGRTEAFF. CDR3 in DNA: TGCGCCAGCAGTGGTCGGACTGAAGCTTTCTTT.

This sequence joins TRBV11-1 and TRBJ2-7; perhaps TRBD1 as D (6 bases). The CDR3 loop spans 15 amino acids. Germline-derived CDR1 and CDR2 are SGHAT and FQDESV (reference sequence). Deletions cut 5 bases from V and 2 bases from J, with 16 bases between. In DNA, the CDR3 is TGTGCCAGCAGCACCGGGACAAGAATTACCTACGAGCAGTACTTC. It codes for CASSTGTRITYEQYF.

This chain connects TRBV5-4 to TRBJ2-7, with 10 positions matching TRBD2. Germline values: CDR1 SGHNT, CDR2 YYREEE (reference sequence). V was clipped by 1 base and J by 6 bases; unmatched bases: 10. This CDR3 contains 16 residues. The CDR3 nucleotides are TGTGCCAGCAGCTTGCCTAGCGGGGGACAATTGGGCGAGCAGTACTTC. Protein product: CASSLPSGGQLGEQYF.

The chain employs TRBV7-8 and TRBJ2-1, with a tentative D call TRBD2 (5 bases). This CDR3 is built from 16 residues. Germline V gene data show CDR1 as SGHVS and CDR2 as FQNEAQ. V lost 6 bases and J lost 4, with 19 bases in between. The CDR3 bases are TGTGCCAGCAGACGGACTCGTGAGGTCAGGTACAATGAGCAGTTCTTC. Its translation: CASRRTREVRYNEQFF.

The CDR3 region has the DNA TGTGCCAGCAGCTTTCCTAGCGTTTTGAATGAGCAGTTCTTC. Its translation is CASSFPSVLNEQFF. The chain joins TRBV7-8 to TRBJ2-1; tentative D call: TRBD2 (6 bases). The CDR3 is made up of 14 amino acids. Deletions cut 3 bases from V and 7 bases from J, with 13 bases between. Germline-derived CDR1 and CDR2 are SGHVS and FQNEAQ.

This CDR3 reads CASSLSDYGEQYF. In DNA, the CDR3 is TGTGCCAGCAGCTTGAGTGACTACGGCGAGCAGTACTTC. The chain links TRBV5-4 to TRBJ2-7, with TRBD2 as a possible D gene (5 bases). V was clipped by 1 base and J by 6 bases, with 11 bases between them. Germline assignment: CDR1 SGHNT and CDR2 YYREEE (reference sequence). CDR3 length equals 13 residues.

The rearrangement links TRBV11-2 to TRBJ1-4, with unresolved D. CDR1 is SGHAT, CDR2 FQNNGV, per germline. V shed 1 base and J shed 0 bases, with 6 bases lying between them. CDR3 size: 15 residues. This CDR3 reads CASSLGGATNEKLFF. CDR3 sequence (DNA): TGTGCCAGCAGCTTAGGGGGAGCAACTAATGAAAAACTGTTTTTT.

The chain is built from TRBV28 and TRBJ2-1, with 8 bases aligning to TRBD2. This CDR3 has 17 amino acids. Germline CDR1 reads MDHEN; CDR2 reads SYDVKM. Trimming removed 1 base from V and 9 bases from J; junction bases left unmatched: 14. CDR3 loop: CASSLYTSGDSRSEQFF. In nucleotides, the CDR3 is TGTGCCAGCAGTTTATACACTAGCGGCGATAGTCGGAGTGAGCAGTTCTTC. The whole variable domain, filled in from reference TRBV28 and TRBJ2-1, reads DVKVTQSSRYLVKRTGEKVFLECVQDMDHENMFWYRQDPGLGLRLIYFSYDVKMKEKGDIPEGYSVSREKKERFSLILESASTNQTSMYLCASSLYTSGDSRSEQFFGPGTRLTVL.

The rearrangement links TRBV19 to TRBJ2-3, with 10 bases identical to TRBD2. This CDR3 is built from 14 residues. Germline CDR1 is LNHDA and CDR2 is SQIVND (reference sequence). The trim removed 4 bases at V and 6 bases at J, leaving 4 bases unmatched. In DNA, the CDR3 is TGTGCCAGTAGTACTAGCGGGGGCTGGGATACGCAGTATTTT. As protein: CASSTSGGWDTQYF.

The V gene is TRBV12-5, the J gene TRBJ2-7; the D gene is possibly TRBD1 (5 bases). The CDR3 is 12 amino acids. Germline values: CDR1 LGHNT, CDR2 FRNRAP. Trimming left V 5 bases short and J 5 bases short, with 10 bases between. The CDR3 is CASGLFRDEQYF. CDR3 bases: TGTGCTAGTGGTCTTTTCAGGGACGAGCAGTACTTC. The full variable domain, with the rest looked up from reference TRBV12-5 and TRBJ2-7, is DARVTQTPRHKVTEMGQEVTMRCQPILGHNTVFWYRQTMMQGLELLAYFRNRAPLDDSGMPKDRFSAEMPDATLATLKIQPSEPRDSAVYFCASGLFRDEQYFGPGTRLTVT.

The chain uses TRBV9 and TRBJ1-5, with 7 nucleotides matching TRBD1. Trimming cost V 0 bases and J 3 bases; bases outside gene matches: 3. The CDR3 is 15 amino acids. Germline V gene data show CDR1 as SGDLS and CDR2 as YYNGEE. This CDR3 is CASSVGGGLNQPQHF. The CDR3 DNA is TGTGCCAGCAGCGTAGGAGGGGGCCTCAATCAGCCCCAGCATTTT.

The chain links TRBV5-1 to TRBJ1-4; D unclear. The V gene's germline CDR1 is SGHRS and CDR2 YFSETQ. This CDR3 spans 15 amino acids. The V and J ends lost 0 bases and 0 bases respectively, with 6 bases between them. CDR3 nucleotides: TGCGCCAGCAGCTTGGCCGGTACAACTAATGAAAAACTGTTTTTT. Translating it yields CASSLAGTTNEKLFF.